One and the same sample provided the 26 T cell receptor beta chains below, sequenced in a study of early T cells in non-severe SARS-CoV-2 infection. In TCRdb, the 5' RACE reads were re-called with MiXCR into one record per CDR3 protein. Of 85,000 to 100,000 distinct CDR3 sequences in the sample, around 10% are singletons; the top ten hold roughly 5%. The source material was whole blood. The receptor set was obtained from an adult who was a healthcare worker with PCR-confirmed SARS-CoV-2 infection or an uninfected control (not recorded which).

This clonotype was counted many times. The genes are TRBV3-1 and TRBJ1-2, with D possibly being TRBD1 (5 bases). V was pared by 4 bases and J by 7 bases, with 10 bases between. CDR3 size: 12 residues. Germline CDR1 reads LGHDT; CDR2 reads YNNKEL (reference sequence). As DNA, the CDR3 is TGTGCCAGCAGCCCGAGGGGCCGTGGCTACACCTTC. It specifies CASSPRGRGYTF.

The table lists this clonotype with many counts. The genes are TRBV14 and TRBJ2-7; D not resolved. Trimming stripped 3 bases from V and 8 bases from J, with 8 bases between. The CDR3 has 11 amino acids. CDR1 and CDR2 (germline): SGHDN, FVKESK. CDR3 sequence (DNA): TGTGCCAGCAGCCATTCTTCCCAGCAGTACTTC. The encoded protein is CASSHSSQQYF.

This clonotype was seen more than once but under ten times. The chain recombines TRBV20-1 with TRBJ2-7; D uncertain. The V end was cut by 8 bases, the J end by 3 bases, with 17 bases between. CDR1 is DFQATT, CDR2 SNEGSKA, per germline (reference sequence). The CDR3 runs 13 residues. The CDR3 DNA reads TGCAGTTCAACCGGGTCTTCTATCTACGAGCAGTACTTC. It translates to CSSTGSSIYEQYF.

This clonotype was observed at least ten times. The chain has TRBV20-1 and TRBJ1-5; 8 nucleotides match TRBD1. The V gene end was trimmed by 3 bases and the J gene end by 8 bases; junction bases not matched to a gene: 6. The CDR3 length is 13 residues. Germline assignment: CDR1 DFQATT and CDR2 SNEGSKA (reference sequence). The CDR3 region has the DNA TGCAGTGCTAGTTCAGGGGGCGATAAGCCCCAGCATTTT. It yields the protein CSASSGGDKPQHF.

This clonotype appeared many times. CDR3 residues: CASSLRGDREPQHF. Written as DNA, the CDR3 is TGTGCCAGCAGCTTGAGGGGGGACAGGGAGCCCCAGCATTTT. The rearrangement links TRBV5-4 to TRBJ1-5, with TRBD1 matching over 9 bases. The CDR3 contains 14 residues. The ends lost 1 base at V and 8 bases at J; junction bases unmatched: 4. Germline values: CDR1 SGHNT, CDR2 YYREEE (reference sequence).

CDR3 in DNA: TGTGCCAGCAGCGTGGTGGGGTTCCTCTCTGGAAACACCATATATTTT. It codes for CASSVVGFLSGNTIYF. The V call is TRBV9, the J call TRBJ1-3; D is unclear. The CDR3 covers 16 residues. Germline V lookup: CDR1 SGDLS, CDR2 YYNGEE. With 2 bases removed from V and 0 bases from J, the gap between germline ends came to 12 bases.

This clonotype was detected many times. The CDR3 coding sequence is TGTGCCAGCAGCCGTGGACTATATGGCTACACCTTC. Translated, it gives CASSRGLYGYTF. The chain recombines TRBV3-1 with TRBJ1-2; D is unresolved. V lost 4 bases to trimming and J lost 5 bases, with 8 bases between them. Germline values: CDR1 LGHDT, CDR2 YNNKEL (reference sequence). CDR3 size: 12 residues.

The chain uses TRBV2 and TRBJ1-5; D call uncertain. The CDR3 spans 16 residues. The germline V and J ends were trimmed by 4 bases and 1 base, with 14 bases remaining between them. Germline CDR1 and CDR2: SNHLY and FYNNEI. The CDR3: CASSAGIGLSNQPQHF. As DNA, the CDR3 is TGTGCCAGCAGTGCTGGGATAGGCCTAAGCAATCAGCCCCAGCATTTT.

Many counts were recorded for this clonotype. This chain connects TRBV20-1 to TRBJ2-1; 10 bases align to TRBD2. The CDR3 runs 13 residues. Germline loops: CDR1 DFQATT, CDR2 SNEGSKA (reference sequence). After removal of 3 bases from V and 5 bases from J, the junction contained 1 base not matched to a gene. CDR3 coding DNA: TGCAGTGCTAGCACTAGCGGGGACAATGAGCAGTTCTTC. The encoded protein is CSASTSGDNEQFF.

This clonotype was seen at least ten times. This sequence joins TRBV9 and TRBJ1-1, with D unclear. This CDR3 contains 13 residues. From germline, CDR1 is SGDLS and CDR2 YYNGEE. V lost 0 bases, J lost 5 bases, and 8 bases lay in between. CDR3 residues: CASSVGRWTEAFF. The CDR3 coding sequence is TGTGCCAGCAGCGTAGGAAGGTGGACTGAAGCTTTCTTT.

The J gene is TRBJ1-4, the V gene TRBV6-5; 8 nucleotides agree with TRBD1. Per germline, CDR1 MNHEY and CDR2 SVGAGI. The CDR3 consists of 14 residues. The J segment lost 4 bases and the V segment lost 4 bases, leaving 2 bases of the junction unmatched. CDR3 region: CASSWDRHNEKLFF. CDR3 sequence (DNA): TGTGCCAGCAGTTGGGACAGGCATAATGAAAAACTGTTTTTT.

This sequence joins TRBV6-2 or TRBV6-3 and TRBJ2-5; no clear D. Per germline, CDR1 MNHEY and CDR2 SVGEGT. The CDR3 has 13 residues. Trimming stripped 2 bases from V and 5 bases from J, with 9 bases between. The CDR3 DNA reads as TGTGCCAGCAGTTACCCGGCGCCTGAGACCCAGTACTTC. As protein: CASSYPAPETQYF.

This clonotype has ten or more counts. The chain recombines TRBV6-1 with TRBJ2-1; tentative D call: TRBD2 (6 bases). CDR1 and CDR2 (germline): MNHNS, SASEGT. The CDR3 sequence is 15 residues long. V gave up 5 bases and J gave up 3 bases, with 14 bases separating them. The DNA for the CDR3 is TGTGCCAGCAGTTCCTACGCGGGGATCTACAATGAGCAGTTCTTC. It specifies CASSSYAGIYNEQFF.

This clonotype was detected a few times. The genes are TRBV3-1 and TRBJ1-1; 8 bases line up with TRBD1. V was clipped by 4 bases and J by 10 bases; unmatched bases: 8. The CDR3 length is 13 residues. Germline loops: CDR1 LGHDT, CDR2 YNNKEL (reference sequence). The CDR3: CASSPTGQGRAFF. In nucleotides, the CDR3 is TGTGCCAGCAGCCCAACCGGACAGGGACGAGCTTTCTTT.

The chain couples TRBV6-1 to TRBJ2-7; TRBD2 is a possible D gene (5 bases). V was shortened by 6 bases and J by 6 bases, with 21 bases between the two germline ends. The CDR3 has 15 residues. Per germline, CDR1 MNHNS and CDR2 SASEGT. The DNA of the CDR3 is TGTGCCAGCAGCTCCGTGGGGAGATCCGCCTTCGAGCAGTACTTC. Amino acid sequence: CASSSVGRSAFEQYF.

The chain couples TRBV7-8 to TRBJ2-1; 14 bases fit TRBD2. Losses at the gene ends were 0 bases for V and 7 bases for J; bases not matched to a gene: 8. The CDR3 is made up of 18 amino acids. Germline-derived CDR1 and CDR2 are SGHVS and FQNEAQ. Written as DNA, the CDR3 is TGTGCCAGCAGCTTAGCTCAGCCGGGACTAGCGGGAGTTAATGAGCAGTTCTTC. Amino acids: CASSLAQPGLAGVNEQFF.

J is TRBJ1-1 and V is TRBV18; the D gene is possibly TRBD1 (6 bases). V lost 2 bases, J lost 1 base, and 8 bases lay in between. Germline CDR1 reads KGHSH; CDR2 reads LQKENI. The CDR3 covers 14 residues. CDR3 nucleotide sequence: TGTGCCAGCTCACCAGCCAGGGGGAACACTGAAGCTTTCTTT. Translated: CASSPARGNTEAFF.

This clonotype was recorded a few times. This chain joins TRBV9 and TRBJ1-2; D ambiguous. The V gene lost 3 bases and the J gene lost 5 bases, with 11 bases spanning the gap. Germline CDR1 and CDR2: SGDLS and YYNGEE. CDR3 length: 13 residues. DNA for the CDR3: TGTGCCAGCAGCGGGCAATCGGATTATGGCTACACCTTC. This codes for CASSGQSDYGYTF.

The table lists this clonotype with many counts. V is TRBV6-5 and J is TRBJ1-4; D call uncertain. Germline V gene lookup returns CDR1 MNHEY and CDR2 SVGAGI. The V and J ends lost 3 bases and 6 bases respectively, with 11 bases between them. The CDR3 is 14 residues long. CDR3 sequence reads: CASSYKGLYEKLFF. DNA of the CDR3: TGTGCCAGCAGTTATAAAGGACTGTATGAAAAACTGTTTTTT.

This clonotype was observed a handful of times. The chain couples TRBV11-2 to TRBJ1-1, with D perhaps TRBD1 (5 bases). CDR1 SGHAT and CDR2 FQNNGV come from the germline V gene. Trimming cost V 7 bases and J 4 bases, with 13 bases left between them. This CDR3 contains 13 residues. The CDR3 spells CASNDVGTTEAFF. The CDR3 DNA reads as TGTGCCAGCAACGATGTGGGGACCACTGAAGCTTTCTTT.

This clonotype was seen repeatedly, ten times or more. The CDR3 bases are TGTGCCAGCAGCTCCAGGGCTAGGATCAACACCGGGGAGCTGTTTTTT. This gives the protein CASSSRARINTGELFF. The V and J genes are TRBV11-2 and TRBJ2-2, with a possible D match to TRBD1 (5 bases). The V and J ends lost 4 bases and 2 bases respectively, with 14 bases between them. The CDR3 covers 16 residues. CDR1 is SGHAT, CDR2 FQNNGV, per germline.

Only a few counts were recorded for this clonotype. The V gene is TRBV20-1, the J gene TRBJ2-7; possible D gene TRBD2, 5 bases. The CDR3 has 11 amino acids. The germline V gene encodes CDR1 DFQATT and CDR2 SNEGSKA (reference sequence). Deletions cut 3 bases from V and 6 bases from J, with 9 bases between. The CDR3 sequence is CSARTDSEQYF. CDR3 bases: TGCAGTGCTAGGACGGACTCCGAGCAGTACTTC.

This clonotype came up a few times. The chain uses TRBV7-3 and TRBJ2-5; possibly TRBD1 for D (5 bases). From germline, CDR1 is SGHTA and CDR2 FQGTGA. The CDR3 spans 9 residues. CDR3 coding DNA: TGTGCTCCAGGGGAGACCCAGTACTTC. Residues: CAPGETQYF.

There are a few counts of this clonotype. The chain has TRBV5-1 and TRBJ2-1, with D perhaps TRBD2 (6 bases). Germline V gene lookup returns CDR1 SGHRS and CDR2 YFSETQ. The CDR3 is 12 residues long. Trimming pared 4 bases from V and 8 bases from J, leaving 10 bases between. The chain's CDR3 is CASSVREDEQFF. The CDR3 DNA follows: TGCGCCAGCAGCGTCAGGGAGGATGAGCAGTTCTTC.

V usage is TRBV7-9 and J usage is TRBJ2-2; D gene ambiguous. The CDR3 length is 11 residues. Germline V lookup: CDR1 SEHNR, CDR2 FQNEAQ (reference sequence). The germline V and J ends were trimmed by 6 bases and 7 bases, with 6 bases remaining between them. This chain's CDR3 is CASRPFGELFF. DNA for the CDR3: TGTGCCAGCAGGCCCTTCGGGGAGCTGTTTTTT.

The sample holds many counts of this clonotype. This sequence joins TRBV9 and TRBJ2-3; 12 bases map to TRBD2. The ends lost 0 bases at V and 5 bases at J; junction bases unmatched: 13. The CDR3 runs to 19 residues. Germline V gene data show CDR1 as SGDLS and CDR2 as YYNGEE. The CDR3 sequence is CASSVVGGLAGEREDTQYF. CDR3 coding DNA: TGTGCCAGCAGCGTAGTTGGGGGACTAGCGGGCGAACGAGAAGATACGCAGTATTTT. The whole variable domain, remainder taken from reference TRBV9 and TRBJ2-3, is DSGVTQTPKHLITATGQRVTLRCSPRSGDLSVYWYQQSLDQGLQFLIQYYNGEERAKGNILERFSAQQFPDLHSELNLSSLELGDSALYFCASSVVGGLAGEREDTQYFGPGTRLTVL.